The clone carrying this T cell receptor (beta chain) has a count of ten or more. The sample is drawn from a study of early T cells in non-severe SARS-CoV-2 infection. Researchers tagged individual cDNA molecules with unique molecular identifiers. TCRdb itself ran the 5' RACE reads through MiXCR, one entry per CDR3 protein. The sample carries tens of thousands of distinct CDR3 sequences, 6.8% recorded once. This CDR3 region has 15 residues. Germline CDR1 and CDR2: LGHNA and YNFKEQ. Trimming took off 0 bases at V and 1 base at J, with 9 bases between the two ends. The specimen was whole blood, collected at baseline. The rearrangement joins TRBV4-2 to TRBJ2-5, with D perhaps TRBD2 (5 bases). The origin of this receptor is an adult who was a healthcare worker with PCR-confirmed SARS-CoV-2 infection or an uninfected control (not recorded which). CDR3 coding DNA: TGTGCCAGCAGCCAAGATCCTGGACTCCAAGAGACCCAGTACTTC. This encodes CASSQDPGLQETQYF.